These 20 T cell receptor beta chains share one sample of origin, sequenced in a study of PD-1 blockade in mismatch repair-deficient tumors. Sequencing used immunoSEQ multiplex PCR; TCRdb keeps in-frame clones, though not all of them. The sample holds 100,000 to 150,000 clones, about 86% seen once. Sequences were derived from peripheral blood, sampled 44 weeks after starting pembrolizumab. The receptors shown here come from an adult with mismatch repair-deficient cancer.

This chain connects TRBV11-2 to TRBJ2-7; the D is unclear. This CDR3 spans 14 amino acids. The V and J ends lost 4 bases and 2 bases respectively, with 12 bases between them. Germline CDR1 and CDR2: SGHAT and FQNNGV. CDR3: CASSSRRYPYEQYF. In DNA form, the CDR3 reads TGTGCCAGCAGCTCAAGAAGGTACCCCTACGAGCAGTACTTC.

This clone has just one count. The rearrangement links TRBV19 to TRBJ2-2, with 7 bases that match TRBD1. CDR3 length: 15 amino acids. The junction had 3 bases not matched to a gene; V was cut back by 4 bases and J by 1 base. Germline V gene lookup returns CDR1 LNHDA and CDR2 SQIVND (reference sequence). The CDR3 bases are TGTGCCAGTAGTAGGCGGACAGGGAACACCGGGGAGCTGTTTTTT. Its translation is CASSRRTGNTGELFF. The complete variable domain, with remaining parts taken from reference TRBV19 and TRBJ2-2, reads DGGITQSPKYLFRKEGQNVTLSCEQNLNHDAMYWYRQDPGQGLRLIYYSQIVNDFQKGDIAEGYSVSREKKESFPLTVTSAQKNPTAFYLCASSRRTGNTGELFFGEGSRLTVL.

The V gene is TRBV7-9, the J gene TRBJ1-1, with D possibly matching TRBD1 (5 bases). Germline V CDR1 and CDR2: SEHNR, FQNEAQ (reference sequence). Between the trimmed V and J ends, which lost 6 bases and 6 bases, there was a span of 17 bases. The length of the CDR3 is 14 residues. The DNA for the CDR3 is TGTGCCAGCAGTTTAACCTCAGGGTTATCTGAAGCTTTCTTT. Translated, it gives CASSLTSGLSEAFF.

The chain carries TRBV11-2 and TRBJ2-7; TRBD2 agrees at 9 bases. The CDR3 extends over 15 amino acids. Germline values: CDR1 SGHAT, CDR2 FQNNGV. Germline trimming cut 4 bases from V and 0 bases from J; bases unmatched to any gene: 4. The DNA of the CDR3 is TGTGCCAGCAGCTACATGCGGGGGGGCTCCTACGAGCAGTACTTC. Amino acid sequence: CASSYMRGGSYEQYF.

The chain recombines TRBV6-5 with TRBJ2-6, with unresolved D. The CDR3 covers 15 residues. V gave up 2 bases and J gave up 0 bases, with 5 bases separating them. Germline assignment: CDR1 MNHEY and CDR2 SVGAGI. CDR3 DNA sequence: TGTGCCAGCAGTTACAAACTCTCTGGGGCCAACGTCCTGACTTTC. Amino acid sequence: CASSYKLSGANVLTF.

This clone was detected only a few times. This chain links TRBV2 with TRBJ2-6; 7 nucleotides line up with TRBD1. Germline CDR1 reads SNHLY; CDR2 reads FYNNEI. The CDR3 extends over 15 amino acids. V gave up 6 bases and J gave up 1 base; unmatched junction bases: 3. CDR3 coding DNA: TGTGCCAGCAGCAGACAGGGTTCTGGGGCCAACGTCCTGACTTTC. Translating it yields CASSRQGSGANVLTF.

The chain combines TRBV7-9 with TRBJ2-1; D remains unclear. This CDR3 has 12 residues. V was pared by 8 bases and J by 8 bases, with 13 bases between. Germline V CDR1 and CDR2: SEHNR, FQNEAQ (reference sequence). DNA for the CDR3: TGTGCCAGCGGCGGTGTGATGCATGAGCAGTTCTTC. It encodes CASGGVMHEQFF.

The chain links TRBV27 to TRBJ2-3; possible D gene TRBD2, 6 bases. Trimming cost V 1 base and J 4 bases, with 18 bases left between them. The CDR3 sequence is 17 residues long. Germline V CDR1 and CDR2: MNHEY, SMNVEV (reference sequence). Here the CDR3 reads CASSLYGGRVGADTQYF. The CDR3 DNA sequence: TGTGCCAGCAGTTTATACGGGGGACGCGTGGGCGCAGATACGCAGTATTTT.

In its sample, this clone was seen once. The chain is built from TRBV5-1 and TRBJ1-1; TRBD1 is a possible D gene (5 bases). The CDR3 sequence is 15 residues long. Trimming removed 2 bases at V and 0 bases at J, with 11 bases between. CDR1 and CDR2 from the germline V gene are SGHRS and YFSETQ. The CDR3 nucleotides are TGCGCCAGCAGCTTAACAGGTTCCATGAACACTGAAGCTTTCTTT. Translating it yields CASSLTGSMNTEAFF.

The chain recombines TRBV5-1 with TRBJ2-5; D gene unclear. Trimming left V 3 bases short and J 5 bases short, with 5 bases between. The CDR3 has 11 amino acids. Per germline, CDR1 SGHRS and CDR2 YFSETQ. The CDR3 here is CASSYRETQYF. CDR3 DNA sequence: TGCGCCAGCAGCTATAGGGAGACCCAGTACTTC.

V is TRBV9 and J is TRBJ1-5, with a weak D call TRBD1 (5 bases). The CDR3 covers 14 residues. The ends were cut back, 0 bases at V and 6 bases at J, with 10 bases in the middle. Germline V gene data show CDR1 as SGDLS and CDR2 as YYNGEE. CDR3 sequence: CASSVAGAGQPQHF. CDR3 bases: TGTGCCAGCAGCGTAGCCGGGGCCGGTCAGCCCCAGCATTTT.

The genes are TRBV4-2 and TRBJ2-7; TRBD2 might be the D (5 bases). CDR1 is LGHNA, CDR2 YNFKEQ, per germline. This CDR3 spans 14 amino acids. Trimming took off 4 bases at V and 4 bases at J, with 14 bases between the two ends. CDR3 protein: CASSLLRGHYEQYF. The DNA of the CDR3 is TGTGCCAGCAGCCTACTCCGGGGTCATTACGAGCAGTACTTC.

This rearrangement joins TRBV30 to TRBJ2-3, with 11 bases fitting TRBD1. This CDR3 has 14 residues. CDR1 is GTSNPN, CDR2 SVGIG, per germline (reference sequence). V lost 4 bases to trimming and J lost 3 bases; unmatched junction nucleotides: 3. CDR3 nucleotides: TGTGCCTGGACCTGGGACAGGGGGACAGATACGCAGTATTTT. Protein: CAWTWDRGTDTQYF.

The chain recombines TRBV4-1 with TRBJ2-2; TRBD1 aligns across 7 bases. CDR3 length: 17 amino acids. CDR1 is MGHRA, CDR2 YSYEKL, per germline. V lost 1 base to trimming and J lost 2 bases; unmatched junction nucleotides: 7. CDR3 residues: CASSQVADRINTGELFF. The CDR3 nucleotides are TGCGCCAGCAGCCAAGTTGCGGACAGGATTAACACCGGGGAGCTGTTTTTT.

CDR3 loop: CASSLKGKLGGPQETQYF. DNA of the CDR3: TGTGCCAGCAGCTTAAAAGGAAAATTAGGTGGCCCCCAAGAGACCCAGTACTTC. V is TRBV7-8 and J is TRBJ2-5; D gene ambiguous. The CDR3 is made up of 18 amino acids. Germline CDR1 and CDR2: SGHVS and FQNEAQ. V shed 2 bases and J shed 1 base, with 20 bases lying between them.

In the case of this clone: The junction departs from the called germline gene at one end, perhaps through a read error. The chain recombines TRBV5-4 with TRBJ2-7, with D perhaps matching TRBD1 or TRBD2 (5 bases each). From germline, CDR1 is SGHNT and CDR2 YYREEE (reference sequence). This CDR3 is built from 16 residues. This chain's CDR3 is CASSPEGRGGNYEQYF. The CDR3, as DNA: TGCGCCAGCAGCCCCGAGGGACGAGGAGGAAATTACGAGCAGTACTTC.

The sample holds a few counts of this clone. V and J are TRBV5-1 and TRBJ2-3; D may be TRBD2 (5 bases). This CDR3 has 13 residues. Trimming pared 4 bases from V and 10 bases from J, leaving 16 bases between. The germline CDR1 and CDR2 sequences are SGHRS and YFSETQ. CDR3 coding DNA: TGCGCCAGCAGCCTGGAGGTCTCCCACGCGCAGTATTTT. Amino acid sequence: CASSLEVSHAQYF.

The chain recombines TRBV11-3 with TRBJ2-1; D call uncertain. Trimming cost V 7 bases and J 6 bases, with 13 bases left between them. Germline CDR1 is SGHNT and CDR2 is YENEEA. CDR3 length equals 13 residues. The CDR3 loop is CASTHPSLNEQFF. The CDR3 DNA follows: TGTGCCAGCACGCATCCAAGCCTCAATGAGCAGTTCTTC. The entire variable domain, with the rest obtained from reference TRBV11-3 and TRBJ2-1, is as follows: EAGVVQSPRYKIIEKKQPVAFWCNPISGHNTLYWYLQNLGQGPELLIRYENEEAVDDSQLPKDRFSAERLKGVDSTLKIQPAELGDSAVYLCASTHPSLNEQFFGPGTRLTVL.

This chain links TRBV5-6 with TRBJ2-1, with D uncertain. Germline V gene sequence: CDR1 SGHDT, CDR2 YYEEEE. The CDR3 extends over 15 amino acids. Trimming stripped 0 bases from V and 6 bases from J, with 13 bases between. CDR3 in amino acids: CASSLAVRSPNEQFF. CDR3 in DNA: TGTGCCAGCAGCTTGGCCGTCAGGTCTCCCAATGAGCAGTTCTTC.

The chain is built from TRBV2 and TRBJ1-2, with a tentative D call TRBD1 (5 bases). The CDR3 is 14 amino acids. CDR1 SNHLY and CDR2 FYNNEI come from the germline V gene. The ends were cut back, 4 bases at V and 3 bases at J, with 12 bases in the middle. In nucleotides, the CDR3 is TGTGCCAGCAGTGGGACACCCTCTGACTATGGCTACACCTTC. Its translation is CASSGTPSDYGYTF.